Included here is one T cell receptor beta chain sequence, with context. The CDR3 contains 12 residues. In germline, CDR1 is MNHNY, CDR2 SVGAGI (reference sequence). The V and J ends lost 5 bases and 3 bases respectively, with 8 bases between them. Method: immunoSEQ multiplex PCR; TCRdb's copy keeps in-frame clones and lacks some. The sample has around 42,000 clones, 90% seen once. The data were taken from a study of blood T cell repertoires in COVID-19. Across the study: Some COVID-19 samples were acute and others convalescent; all came from the United States, Italy and Spain.

The receptor comes from a man aged 45 to 65 with active COVID-19. The rearrangement joins TRBV6-6 to TRBJ2-7; a weak D match, TRBD2 (6 bases). Material: peripheral blood. CDR3 bases: TGTGCCAGCAGTCGACTAGTCTACGAGCAGTACTTC. Its translation: CASSRLVYEQYF.